This TCR beta chain was identified in a study of blood T cell repertoires in COVID-19. Enrolled during active infection, Seattle patients were then followed longitudinally. Only in-frame clones appear in the TCRdb table, and some are missing; sequencing was by immunoSEQ multiplex PCR. The sample has approximately 60,000 clones; roughly three quarters are singletons. Germline V gives CDR1 LGHNA, CDR2 YNFKEQ. V shed 4 bases and J 7 bases; nucleotides not matched to a gene: 14. This CDR3 is built from 17 residues. The gene calls are TRBV4-2 and TRBJ2-5, with 11 bases identical to TRBD2. This clonotype was sampled from a man aged 55 to 70 with COVID-19, enrolled during active disease. The sample comprised peripheral blood. The CDR3 protein is CASSLSGLAGGRGTQYF. The CDR3 DNA follows: TGTGCCAGCAGCCTCTCTGGACTAGCGGGTGGGAGGGGGACCCAGTACTTC.